These T cell receptor beta chains were read from a single sample in a study of blood T cells in healthy people across ages. TCRdb re-called the 5' RACE reads with MiXCR, one entry per CDR3 protein. The table lists about 290,000 distinct CDR3 sequences, 25% to 30% of them singletons, with over 25% in the top ten. Sequencing was performed on blood. The receptors were gathered from a woman in her seventies in good health. Both conserved end residues are part of each CDR3. Fields, in order: CDR3 DNA, CDR3 protein, clone size, V gene, D gene, J gene. D genes are given only for firm matches. The listing skips clone size in some rows; elsewhere it reads once, few, many or a size class.

CDR3 DNA: TGTGCCAGCAGCCAAGATATCGGACACGAGCAGTACTTC
CDR3 protein: CASSQDIGHEQYF
clone size: few
V gene: TRBV4-2
D gene: .
J gene: TRBJ2-7

CDR3 DNA: TGTGCCAGCCTCGCCTCCGCCTCTGGGGCCAACGTCCTGACTTTC
CDR3 protein: CASLASASGANVLTF
clone size: .
V gene: TRBV2
D gene: .
J gene: TRBJ2-6

CDR3 DNA: TGTGCCAGCAGTTTTGCGGGGGGCGTGGATTCACCCCTCCACTTT
CDR3 protein: CASSFAGGVDSPLHF
clone size: .
V gene: TRBV12-3/TRBV12-4
D gene: .
J gene: TRBJ1-6

CDR3 DNA: TGTGCCAGCAGCTCTCGAGGGGGGGGCGCGACTTTCTTT
CDR3 protein: CASSSRGGGATFF
clone size: .
V gene: TRBV7-9
D gene: .
J gene: TRBJ1-1

CDR3 DNA: TGCAGTGCTAGAACGGGACAGGCGTCCCAAGAGACCCAGTACTTC
CDR3 protein: CSARTGQASQETQYF
clone size: .
V gene: TRBV20-1
D gene: TRBD1
J gene: TRBJ2-5

CDR3 DNA: TGCAGTGCTAGAGGCGGGATAACAGATACGCAGTATTTT
CDR3 protein: CSARGGITDTQYF
clone size: .
V gene: TRBV20-1
D gene: .
J gene: TRBJ2-3

CDR3 DNA: TGCAGTGCACAACTAGCGGGAGTGGGTGAGCAGTACTTC
CDR3 protein: CSAQLAGVGEQYF
clone size: few
V gene: TRBV20-1
D gene: TRBD2
J gene: TRBJ2-7

CDR3 DNA: TGTGCCATCAGTGATTCGTCCTCTGGGGATACGCAGTATTTT
CDR3 protein: CAISDSSSGDTQYF
clone size: .
V gene: TRBV10-3
D gene: .
J gene: TRBJ2-3

CDR3 DNA: .
CDR3 protein: CASSQIFGEAFF
clone size: .
V gene: TRBV3-1
D gene: .
J gene: TRBJ1-1

CDR3 DNA: TGTGCCAGCAGCCAAGAGGGGCTAAAATCCGGGGCCAACGTCCTGACTTTC
CDR3 protein: CASSQEGLKSGANVLTF
clone size: few
V gene: TRBV3-1
D gene: .
J gene: TRBJ2-6

CDR3 DNA: TGCGCCAGCAGCCCCGGGACAGGGGGCTATGGCTACACCTTC
CDR3 protein: CASSPGTGGYGYTF
clone size: .
V gene: TRBV5-1
D gene: TRBD1
J gene: TRBJ1-2

CDR3 DNA: TGTGCCAGCAGCTTCCTGGACAGCCCGGGAGAGACCCAGTACTTC
CDR3 protein: CASSFLDSPGETQYF
clone size: many
V gene: TRBV28
D gene: .
J gene: TRBJ2-5

CDR3 DNA: TGCAGCGCGAGACAGGGGGCAAATGAAAAACTGTTTTTT
CDR3 protein: CSARQGANEKLFF
clone size: .
V gene: TRBV29-1
D gene: TRBD1
J gene: TRBJ1-4

CDR3 DNA: TGTGCCAGCAGCTTACAACTAGCGGTCAGCACAGATACGCAGTATTTT
CDR3 protein: CASSLQLAVSTDTQYF
clone size: .
V gene: TRBV7-9
D gene: TRBD2
J gene: TRBJ2-3

CDR3 DNA: TGCGCCAGCAGCTTGACGGGAGTGTTGGGTGCAGATACGCAGTATTTT
CDR3 protein: CASSLTGVLGADTQYF
clone size: .
V gene: TRBV5-1
D gene: .
J gene: TRBJ2-3

CDR3 DNA: TGTGCCAGCAGCTCGAACGAGGAGGGGGATACGCAGTATTTT
CDR3 protein: CASSSNEEGDTQYF
clone size: .
V gene: TRBV7-9
D gene: .
J gene: TRBJ2-3

CDR3 DNA: TGCGCCAGCAGCTCGACACCCGTAGGGAGCTCCTACAATGAGCAGTTCTTC
CDR3 protein: CASSSTPVGSSYNEQFF
clone size: .
V gene: TRBV5-1
D gene: .
J gene: TRBJ2-1

CDR3 DNA: TGCAGTGCTTGGACTGGCGGGAGTTCTAACACCGGGGAGCTGTTTTTT
CDR3 protein: CSAWTGGSSNTGELFF
clone size: .
V gene: TRBV20-1
D gene: TRBD2
J gene: TRBJ2-2

CDR3 DNA: TGCAGTGCTAGAGATCGGCTAGCGGGAGGTCGGTACTTC
CDR3 protein: CSARDRLAGGRYF
clone size: few
V gene: TRBV20-1
D gene: TRBD2
J gene: TRBJ2-7

CDR3 DNA: TGCAGTGCTTCCCCGGAAAGACGGCCTCCGTGGAACATTCAGTACTTC
CDR3 protein: CSASPERRPPWNIQYF
clone size: .
V gene: TRBV20-1
D gene: .
J gene: TRBJ2-4

CDR3 DNA: TGCAGTGCTAGAGATCCTGGCAGCTCCTACGAGCAGTACTTC
CDR3 protein: CSARDPGSSYEQYF
clone size: .
V gene: TRBV20-1
D gene: .
J gene: TRBJ2-7

CDR3 DNA: TGTGCCAGCAGCCCCGGAACCGGGACAACCGGAAGTGAGCAGTTCTTC
CDR3 protein: CASSPGTGTTGSEQFF
clone size: .
V gene: TRBV14
D gene: .
J gene: TRBJ2-1

CDR3 DNA: TGCGCCAGCAGCCAAGGTGGACAGGGGGCTAACGAGCAGTACTTC
CDR3 protein: CASSQGGQGANEQYF
clone size: few
V gene: TRBV4-3
D gene: TRBD1
J gene: TRBJ2-7

CDR3 DNA: TGTGCCAGCACCAAACAAACCCAGACTGGAAACACCATATATTTT
CDR3 protein: CASTKQTQTGNTIYF
clone size: few
V gene: TRBV6-6
D gene: .
J gene: TRBJ1-3

CDR3 DNA: TGTGCCAGCTCGCCCACTAGGACGGAGAACACTGAAGCTTTCTTT
CDR3 protein: CASSPTRTENTEAFF
clone size: .
V gene: TRBV18
D gene: .
J gene: TRBJ1-1

CDR3 DNA: TGTGCCACCAGCAACGGCCCAAGAGAAAAACTGTTTTTT
CDR3 protein: CATSNGPREKLFF
clone size: .
V gene: TRBV15
D gene: .
J gene: TRBJ1-4

CDR3 DNA: TGTGCCATCAGCCAAGGGTCGTCGGGAGAGACCCAGTACTTC
CDR3 protein: CAISQGSSGETQYF
clone size: many
V gene: TRBV10-3
D gene: .
J gene: TRBJ2-5

CDR3 DNA: TGTGCCAGCAGCCAAGATTGGGCGGGGGAGAAAGCTGGCACAGATACCCAGTATTTT
CDR3 protein: CASSQDWAGEKAGTDTQYF
clone size: .
V gene: TRBV7-2
D gene: TRBD2
J gene: TRBJ2-3